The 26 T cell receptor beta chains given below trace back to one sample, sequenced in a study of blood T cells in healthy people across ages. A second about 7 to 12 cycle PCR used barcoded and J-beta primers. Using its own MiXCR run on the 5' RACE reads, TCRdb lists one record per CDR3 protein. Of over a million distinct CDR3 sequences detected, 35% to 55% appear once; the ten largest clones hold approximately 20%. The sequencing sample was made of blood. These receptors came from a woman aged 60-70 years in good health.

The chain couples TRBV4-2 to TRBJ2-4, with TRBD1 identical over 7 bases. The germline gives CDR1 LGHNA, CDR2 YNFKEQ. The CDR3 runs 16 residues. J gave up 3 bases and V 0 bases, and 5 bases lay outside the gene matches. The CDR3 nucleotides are TGTGCCAGCAGCCAAGAGACAGGGTTTGGCAAAAACATTCAGTACTTC. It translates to CASSQETGFGKNIQYF.

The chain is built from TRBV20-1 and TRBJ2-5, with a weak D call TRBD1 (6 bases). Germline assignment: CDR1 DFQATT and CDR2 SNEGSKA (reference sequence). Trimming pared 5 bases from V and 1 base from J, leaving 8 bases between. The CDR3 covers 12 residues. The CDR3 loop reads CSARTVQETQYF. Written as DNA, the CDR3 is TGCAGTGCTCGGACAGTCCAAGAGACCCAGTACTTC.

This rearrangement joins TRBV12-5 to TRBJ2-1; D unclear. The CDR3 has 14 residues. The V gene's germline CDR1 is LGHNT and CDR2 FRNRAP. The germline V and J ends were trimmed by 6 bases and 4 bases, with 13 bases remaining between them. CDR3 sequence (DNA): TGTGCTAGTGGGCCCTACTCGAATTACAATGAGCAGTTCTTC. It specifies CASGPYSNYNEQFF.

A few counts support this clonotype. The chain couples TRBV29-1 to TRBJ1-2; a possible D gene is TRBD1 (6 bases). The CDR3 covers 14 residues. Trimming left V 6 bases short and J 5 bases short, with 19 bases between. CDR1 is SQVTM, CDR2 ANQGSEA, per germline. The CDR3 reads CSVNRDIGGYGYTF. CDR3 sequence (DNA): TGCAGCGTGAACCGGGACATCGGGGGGTATGGCTACACCTTC.

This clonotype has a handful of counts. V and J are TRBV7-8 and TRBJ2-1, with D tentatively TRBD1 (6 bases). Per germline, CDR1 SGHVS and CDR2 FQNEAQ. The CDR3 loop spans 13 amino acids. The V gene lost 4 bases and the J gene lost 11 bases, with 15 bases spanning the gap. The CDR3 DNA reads TGTGCCAGCAGCTCTATGGACAGAAGGCAGCAGTTCTTC. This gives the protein CASSSMDRRQQFF.

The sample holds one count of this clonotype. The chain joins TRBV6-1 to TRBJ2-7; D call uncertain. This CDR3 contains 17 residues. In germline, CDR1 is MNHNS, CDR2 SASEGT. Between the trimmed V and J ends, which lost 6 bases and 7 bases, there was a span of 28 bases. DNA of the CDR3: TGTGCCAGCAGCAACTACGTAGACTCGAGCTCCTACAATGAGCAGTACTTC. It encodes CASSNYVDSSSYNEQYF.

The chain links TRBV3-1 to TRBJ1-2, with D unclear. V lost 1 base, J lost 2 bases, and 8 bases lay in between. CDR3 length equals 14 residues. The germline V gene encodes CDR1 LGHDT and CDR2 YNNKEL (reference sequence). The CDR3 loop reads CASSQGTVNYGYTF. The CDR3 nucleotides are TGTGCCAGCAGCCAAGGTACAGTGAACTATGGCTACACCTTC.

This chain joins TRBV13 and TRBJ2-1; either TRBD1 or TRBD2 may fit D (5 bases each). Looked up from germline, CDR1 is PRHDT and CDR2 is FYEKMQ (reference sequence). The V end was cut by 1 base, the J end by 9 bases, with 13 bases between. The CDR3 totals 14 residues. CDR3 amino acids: CASSLVRGRGEQFF. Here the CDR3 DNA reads TGTGCCAGCAGCTTAGTGAGGGGTCGAGGTGAGCAGTTCTTC. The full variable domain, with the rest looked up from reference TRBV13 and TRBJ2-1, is AAGVIQSPRHLIKEKRETATLKCYPIPRHDTVYWYQQGPGQDPQFLISFYEKMQSDKGSIPDRFSAQQFSDYHSELNMSSLELGDSALYFCASSLVRGRGEQFFGPGTRLTVL.

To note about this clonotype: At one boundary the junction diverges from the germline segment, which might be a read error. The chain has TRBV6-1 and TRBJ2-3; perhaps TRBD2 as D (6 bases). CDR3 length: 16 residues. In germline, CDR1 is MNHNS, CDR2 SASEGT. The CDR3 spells CASSDGTTTSTDTQYF. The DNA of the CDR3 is TGTGCCAGCAGCGACGGGACGACTACTAGCACGGATACGCAGTATTTT.

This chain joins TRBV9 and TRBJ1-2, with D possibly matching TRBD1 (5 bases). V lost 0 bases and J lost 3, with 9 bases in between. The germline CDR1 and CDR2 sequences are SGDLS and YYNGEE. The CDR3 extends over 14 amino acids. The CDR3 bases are TGTGCCAGCAGCGTAGAACGGGGGGACTATGGCTACACCTTC. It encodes CASSVERGDYGYTF.

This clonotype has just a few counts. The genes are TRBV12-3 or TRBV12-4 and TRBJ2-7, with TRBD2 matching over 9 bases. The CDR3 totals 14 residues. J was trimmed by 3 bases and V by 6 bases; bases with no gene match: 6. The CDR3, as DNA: TGTGCCAGCAGGGTAGCGGGAGAGATCTACGAGCAGTACTTC. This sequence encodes CASRVAGEIYEQYF.

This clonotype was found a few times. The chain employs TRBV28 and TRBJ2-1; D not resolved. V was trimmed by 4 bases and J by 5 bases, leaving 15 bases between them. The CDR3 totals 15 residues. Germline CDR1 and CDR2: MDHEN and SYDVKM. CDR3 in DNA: TGTGCCAGCAGTTCCCGGTCCCGTTACAACAATGAGCAGTTCTTC. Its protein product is CASSSRSRYNNEQFF.

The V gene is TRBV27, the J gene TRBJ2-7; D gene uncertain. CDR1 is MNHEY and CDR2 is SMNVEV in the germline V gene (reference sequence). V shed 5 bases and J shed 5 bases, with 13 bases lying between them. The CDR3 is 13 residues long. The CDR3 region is CASSPGPYDEQYF. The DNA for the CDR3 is TGTGCCAGCAGTCCCGGGCCCTACGACGAGCAGTACTTC.

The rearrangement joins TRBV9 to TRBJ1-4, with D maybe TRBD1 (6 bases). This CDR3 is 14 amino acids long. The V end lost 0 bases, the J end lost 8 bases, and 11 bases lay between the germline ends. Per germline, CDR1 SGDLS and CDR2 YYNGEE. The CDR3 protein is CASSVGGGKEKLFF. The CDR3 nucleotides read TGTGCCAGCAGCGTAGGAGGGGGGAAGGAAAAACTGTTTTTT.

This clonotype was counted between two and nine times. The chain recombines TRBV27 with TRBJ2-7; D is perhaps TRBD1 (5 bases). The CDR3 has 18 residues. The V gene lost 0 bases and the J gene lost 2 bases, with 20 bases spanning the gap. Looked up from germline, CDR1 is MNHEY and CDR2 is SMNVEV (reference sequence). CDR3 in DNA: TGTGCCAGCAGTTTATCCCCGGCGGTGAGTCAGGGCCCCTACGAGCAGTACTTC. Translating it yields CASSLSPAVSQGPYEQYF.

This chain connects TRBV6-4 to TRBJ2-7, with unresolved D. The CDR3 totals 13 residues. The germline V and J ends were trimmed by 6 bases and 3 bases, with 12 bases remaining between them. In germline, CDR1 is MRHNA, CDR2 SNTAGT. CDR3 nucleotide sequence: TGTGCCAGCAGAAGAGGTCGAGTCTACGAGCAGTACTTC. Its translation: CASRRGRVYEQYF.

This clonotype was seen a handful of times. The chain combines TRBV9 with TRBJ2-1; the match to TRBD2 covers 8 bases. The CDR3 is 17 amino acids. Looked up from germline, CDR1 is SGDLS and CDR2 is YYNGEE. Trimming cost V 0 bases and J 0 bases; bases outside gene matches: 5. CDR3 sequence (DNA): TGTGCCAGCAGCGTAGCTAGCGGGTTAAGCTCCTACAATGAGCAGTTCTTC. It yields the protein CASSVASGLSSYNEQFF.

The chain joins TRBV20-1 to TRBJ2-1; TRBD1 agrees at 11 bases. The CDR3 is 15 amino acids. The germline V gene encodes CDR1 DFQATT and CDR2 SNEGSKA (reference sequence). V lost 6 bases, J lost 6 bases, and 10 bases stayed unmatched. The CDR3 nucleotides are TGCAGTGCGGGATCCGGGACAGGGGGAGGCAATGAGCAGTTCTTC. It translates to CSAGSGTGGGNEQFF.

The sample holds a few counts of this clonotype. This CDR3 reads CSARTGKDGYTF. CDR3 DNA: TGCAGTGCACGGACAGGGAAGGATGGCTACACCTTC. The chain has TRBV20-1 and TRBJ1-2, with TRBD1 matching over 8 bases. This CDR3 region has 12 residues. V lost 6 bases to trimming and J lost 6 bases; unmatched junction nucleotides: 6. From germline, CDR1 is DFQATT and CDR2 SNEGSKA (reference sequence).

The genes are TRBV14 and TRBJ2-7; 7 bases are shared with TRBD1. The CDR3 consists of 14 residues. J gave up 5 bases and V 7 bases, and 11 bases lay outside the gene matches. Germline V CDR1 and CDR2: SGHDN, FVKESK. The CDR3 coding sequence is TGTGCCAGCAACACGGTACAGGGGAACCACGAGCAGTACTTC. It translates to CASNTVQGNHEQYF. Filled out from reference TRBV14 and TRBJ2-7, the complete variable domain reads EAGVTQFPSHSVIEKGQTVTLRCDPISGHDNLYWYRRVMGKEIKFLLHFVKESKQDESGMPNNRFLAERTGGTYSTLKVQPAELEDSGVYFCASNTVQGNHEQYFGPGTRLTVT.

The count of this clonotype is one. CDR3: CASSPLGERGELAGEYF. In DNA, the CDR3 is TGTGCCAGCAGTCCACTGGGGGAACGGGGAGAGCTAGCGGGAGAGTACTTC. The chain joins TRBV6-1 to TRBJ2-5, with 10 positions matching TRBD2. This CDR3 region has 17 residues. V shed 5 bases and J 12 bases; nucleotides not matched to a gene: 21. Germline assignment: CDR1 MNHNS and CDR2 SASEGT.

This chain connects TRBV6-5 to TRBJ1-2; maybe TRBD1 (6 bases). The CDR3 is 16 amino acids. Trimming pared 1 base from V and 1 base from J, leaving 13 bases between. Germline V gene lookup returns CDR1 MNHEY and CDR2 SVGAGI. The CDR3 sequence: CASSYLGAGSNYGYTF. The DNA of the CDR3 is TGTGCCAGCAGTTACTTGGGGGCCGGTAGTAACTATGGCTACACCTTC.

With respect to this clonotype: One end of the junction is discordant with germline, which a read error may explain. The CDR3: CAGSQRENEQYF. The CDR3 DNA is TGTGCCGGCAGCCAGCGGGAGAACGAGCAGTACTTC. The rearrangement links TRBV3-1 to TRBJ2-7, with 8 bases that match TRBD2. This CDR3 has 12 amino acids. Germline-derived CDR1 and CDR2 are LGHDT and YNNKEL (reference sequence).

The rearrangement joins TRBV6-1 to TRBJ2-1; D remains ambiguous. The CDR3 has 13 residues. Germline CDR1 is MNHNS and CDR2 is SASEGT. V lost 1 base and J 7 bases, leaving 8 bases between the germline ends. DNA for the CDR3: TGTGCCAGCAGTGAAGGCCTCCGGAATGAGCAGTTCTTC. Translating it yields CASSEGLRNEQFF.

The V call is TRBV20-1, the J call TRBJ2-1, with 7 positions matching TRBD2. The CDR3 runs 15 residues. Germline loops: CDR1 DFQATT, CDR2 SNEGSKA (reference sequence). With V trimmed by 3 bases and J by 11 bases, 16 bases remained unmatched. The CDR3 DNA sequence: TGCAGTGCTAGTGGGGGGTTTGCGGGAGTGAGGAAGCAGTTCTTC. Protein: CSASGGFAGVRKQFF.

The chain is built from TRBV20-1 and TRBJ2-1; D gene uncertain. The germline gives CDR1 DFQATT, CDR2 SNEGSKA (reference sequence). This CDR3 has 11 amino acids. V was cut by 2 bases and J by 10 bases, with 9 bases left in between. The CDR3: CSARNLREQFF. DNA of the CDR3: TGCAGTGCTAGAAATTTGCGGGAGCAGTTCTTC.